The clone carrying this T cell receptor beta chain was seen a handful of times. Possible read error: a much larger clone is one base away. The template was RNA from unsorted bulk tissue. Distant lung tissue was collected more than 3 cm away from the tumor edge. Chemotherapy-naive patients with new lung cancer underwent thoracic surgery in China, August–late 2014. The record originates from a study of tumor and adjacent non-tumor tissue in lung cancer. In the study overall: There were 11 to 13 adenocarcinoma, a couple of squamous cell carcinoma and 1 small cell lung cancer cases. Samples averaged around 4.2 million productive TCRbeta reads each.

Three rounds of nested PCR, following a modified ARM-PCR protocol, produced the TCRbeta library. TCRdb ran MiXCR on the multiplex PCR reads and lists one entry per CDR3 protein. Seen here are roughly 45,000 distinct CDR3 sequences, less than 65% observed once, and the top ten hold around 45%. The clonotype was recovered from a man aged 45-60 years with non-small cell lung cancer. Sequencing was done on a sample of distant non-tumor lung tissue.

In DNA, the CDR3 is TGTGCCAGCAAAAACAGGGGAGTAGGAAAACTGTTTTTT. This encodes CASKNRGVGKLFF. The chain recombines TRBV5-6 with TRBJ1-4; TRBD1 matches 7 bases. The CDR3 totals 13 residues. Losses at the gene ends were 6 bases for V and 10 bases for J; bases not matched to a gene: 9. Looked up from germline, CDR1 is SGHDT and CDR2 is YYEEEE.